Shown below are 21 T cell receptor beta chains from a single sample sequenced in a study of T-cell reconstitution after alpha-beta-depleted transplantation in children. Using unique molecular identifiers, the investigators prepared the TCRbeta library. TCRdb called the PCR reads again in MiXCR, with one record for every CDR3 protein. The table shows about 110,000 distinct CDR3 sequences, with approximately 6.6% occurring only once. Source: PBMCs, mostly from graft donor cells, taken 360 days after TCRalphabeta/CD19-depleted stem cell transplant. These receptors were taken from a male patient under 10 years old who had a stem cell transplant for acute lymphoblastic leukemia, so the T cells may come from the graft donor.

This clonotype showed up many times. Here the CDR3 reads CASSQQTGVSYEQYF. DNA for the CDR3: TGCGCCAGCAGCCAGCAGACAGGTGTCTCCTACGAGCAGTACTTC. The chain uses TRBV4-3 and TRBJ2-7; TRBD1 might be the D (6 bases). The germline V and J ends were trimmed by 3 bases and 0 bases, with 12 bases remaining between them. Germline V CDR1 and CDR2: LGHNA, YSLEER. This CDR3 is 15 amino acids long.

This clonotype showed up many times. The chain's CDR3 is CASSLAASGPKNEQFF. The DNA of the CDR3 is TGTGCCAGCAGCTTGGCCGCTAGCGGGCCTAAGAATGAGCAGTTCTTC. The chain has TRBV5-4 and TRBJ2-1; 8 nucleotides line up with TRBD2. In germline, CDR1 is SGHNT, CDR2 YYREEE (reference sequence). V was clipped by 0 bases and J by 7 bases; unmatched bases: 9. The CDR3 is 16 residues long. Looking up the rest from reference TRBV5-4 and TRBJ2-1 gives the full variable domain: ETGVTQSPTHLIKTRGQQVTLRCSSQSGHNTVSWYQQALGQGPQFIFQYYREEENGRGNFPPRFSGLQFPNYSSELNVNALELDDSALYLCASSLAASGPKNEQFFGPGTRLTVL.

The sample holds many counts of this clonotype. The chain combines TRBV20-1 with TRBJ2-3; TRBD1 matches at 7 bases. CDR3 size: 14 residues. Trimming cost V 3 bases and J 3 bases; bases outside gene matches: 6. In germline, CDR1 is DFQATT, CDR2 SNEGSKA (reference sequence). Here the CDR3 reads CSASVRGKTDTQYF. The CDR3, as DNA: TGCAGTGCTAGTGTCAGGGGGAAAACAGATACGCAGTATTTT.

The sample holds many counts of this clonotype. The genes are TRBV6-5 and TRBJ2-3, with no clear D. V gave up 0 bases and J gave up 3 bases, with 16 bases separating them. CDR3 length equals 17 residues. CDR1 and CDR2 from the germline V gene are MNHEY and SVGAGI. The CDR3 nucleotides read TGTGCCAGCAGTTACTCCTACCTTCCAACAGAGACAGATACGCAGTATTTT. Its protein is CASSYSYLPTETDTQYF.

At least ten counts were recorded for this clonotype. The chain employs TRBV7-2 and TRBJ2-5; D is unresolved. This CDR3 contains 15 residues. Germline V gene sequence: CDR1 SGHTA, CDR2 FQGNSA. Deletions cut 0 bases from V and 4 bases from J, with 12 bases between. As DNA, the CDR3 is TGTGCCAGCAGCTTAGCGAGTCGGGTCGCAGAGACCCAGTACTTC. Encoded protein: CASSLASRVAETQYF.

V usage is TRBV10-3 and J usage is TRBJ1-3; D is possibly TRBD1 (5 bases). Germline loops: CDR1 ENHRY, CDR2 SYGVKD. The CDR3 loop spans 14 amino acids. The V gene lost 11 bases and the J gene lost 0 bases, with 14 bases spanning the gap. CDR3 in DNA: TGTGCCGCCGGGGGGGGACTCTCTGGAAACACCATATATTTT. The encoded protein is CAAGGGLSGNTIYF.

This clonotype was seen many times. The chain combines TRBV24-1 with TRBJ2-7, with D maybe TRBD2 (5 bases). The CDR3 covers 15 residues. The V gene's germline CDR1 is KGHDR and CDR2 SFDVKD. The ends were cut back, 6 bases at V and 3 bases at J, with 17 bases in the middle. The CDR3 region is CATSSGSTEYYEQYF. The CDR3 nucleotides read TGTGCCACCAGTTCGGGATCGACGGAGTACTACGAGCAGTACTTC.

The V and J genes are TRBV15 and TRBJ2-4; D remains unclear. V was pared by 5 bases and J by 8 bases, with 13 bases between. Germline V gene lookup returns CDR1 LNHNV and CDR2 YYDKDF (reference sequence). This CDR3 is 13 amino acids long. CDR3 protein: CATSAERMDIQYF. The CDR3 nucleotides are TGTGCCACCAGCGCCGAAAGAATGGACATTCAGTACTTC.

Many counts were recorded for this clonotype. The gene calls are TRBV7-9 and TRBJ1-1, with TRBD1 as a possible D gene (5 bases). Germline V lookup: CDR1 SEHNR, CDR2 FQNEAQ (reference sequence). V was clipped by 3 bases and J by 0 bases, with 17 bases between them. CDR3 length: 17 residues. Here the CDR3 reads CASSFDTLGDLNTEAFF. DNA of the CDR3: TGTGCCAGCAGCTTCGACACCCTCGGGGACCTGAACACTGAAGCTTTCTTT.

This clonotype was seen only a few times. The chain carries TRBV2 and TRBJ2-7; tentatively, D is TRBD1 or TRBD2 (5 bases each). The CDR3 is 12 amino acids. V lost 10 bases and J 7 bases, leaving 17 bases between the germline ends. Germline lookup yields CDR1 SNHLY and CDR2 FYNNEI. In DNA form, the CDR3 reads TGTGCCACCCGGGACCGCATAGAGGAGCAGTACTTC. The encoded protein is CATRDRIEEQYF.

This clonotype was observed many times. The V gene is TRBV12-3 or TRBV12-4, the J gene TRBJ2-7; no reliable D call. The CDR3 is 13 amino acids. The germline V and J ends were trimmed by 1 base and 4 bases, with 8 bases remaining between them. The CDR3 nucleotides are TGTGCCAGCAGTTTAGGCGAGGATTACGAGCAGTACTTC. Protein sequence: CASSLGEDYEQYF.

The chain combines TRBV30 with TRBJ1-1; D unresolved. CDR3 size: 13 residues. Trimming removed 3 bases at V and 0 bases at J, with 8 bases between. Germline V gives CDR1 GTSNPN, CDR2 SVGIG (reference sequence). This chain's CDR3 is CAWRSGVNTEAFF. DNA for the CDR3: TGTGCCTGGAGGAGTGGAGTGAACACTGAAGCTTTCTTT.

This clonotype was seen repeatedly, ten times or more. The chain is built from TRBV5-1 and TRBJ2-7; TRBD2 might be the D (5 bases). The CDR3 is 15 amino acids. V was clipped by 6 bases and J by 0 bases, with 16 bases between them. Germline V gives CDR1 SGHRS, CDR2 YFSETQ. The CDR3 DNA is TGCGCCAGCACCCCAGACTACCGGAGCTCCTACGAGCAGTACTTC. Encoded protein: CASTPDYRSSYEQYF. The full variable domain, with the rest looked up from reference TRBV5-1 and TRBJ2-7, is KAGVTQTPRYLIKTRGQQVTLSCSPISGHRSVSWYQQTPGQGLQFLFEYFSETQRNKGNFPGRFSGRQFSNSRSEMNVSTLELGDSALYLCASTPDYRSSYEQYFGPGTRLTVT.

This clonotype has a count of ten or more. The chain links TRBV29-1 to TRBJ2-5; 7 bases agree with TRBD1. CDR3 length: 13 amino acids. The V gene's germline CDR1 is SQVTM and CDR2 ANQGSEA. Trimming at V came to 7 bases and at J to 3 bases, leaving 8 bases not matched to a gene. CDR3 sequence: CSATGTVKETQYF. CDR3 in DNA: TGCAGCGCCACAGGGACAGTAAAAGAGACCCAGTACTTC.

This chain uses TRBV7-2 with TRBJ2-1; 10 bases match TRBD2. V was clipped by 1 base and J by 7 bases; unmatched bases: 7. The CDR3 is made up of 16 amino acids. From germline, CDR1 is SGHTA and CDR2 FQGNSA. The CDR3, as DNA: TGTGCCAGCAGCTTAGTCAGCGGGAGGGCGGGGAATGAGCAGTTCTTC. Protein product: CASSLVSGRAGNEQFF.

This clonotype was observed many times. In nucleotides, the CDR3 is TGCGCCAGCAGTCAGACGGGGTCTTCTGGAAACACCATATATTTT. This encodes CASSQTGSSGNTIYF. The chain is built from TRBV5-1 and TRBJ1-3; D uncertain. Germline V gene data show CDR1 as SGHRS and CDR2 as YFSETQ. There are 15 residues in the CDR3. Trimming left V 5 bases short and J 1 base short, with 13 bases between.

This clonotype has a count of ten or more. This chain links TRBV24-1 with TRBJ2-3, with 7 bases that match TRBD2. Looked up from germline, CDR1 is KGHDR and CDR2 is SFDVKD. Trimming cost V 2 bases and J 4 bases; bases outside gene matches: 5. This CDR3 is 15 amino acids long. CDR3 protein: CATSDSSGLPDTQYF. The CDR3 DNA reads TGTGCCACCAGTGATTCATCGGGACTACCAGATACGCAGTATTTT.

This clonotype was observed at least ten times. The J gene is TRBJ2-3, the V gene TRBV7-2; 10 bases are shared with TRBD2. CDR1 and CDR2 (germline): SGHTA, FQGNSA. The CDR3 has 15 residues. V was clipped by 6 bases and J by 2 bases; unmatched bases: 5. The chain's CDR3 is CASRGSGGPTDTQYF. The CDR3 nucleotides are TGTGCCAGCAGGGGTAGCGGGGGGCCCACAGATACGCAGTATTTT.

The chain joins TRBV9 to TRBJ1-6; no reliable D call. The CDR3 runs to 15 residues. Germline CDR1 is SGDLS and CDR2 is YYNGEE. With 2 bases removed from V and 2 bases from J, the gap between germline ends came to 8 bases. CDR3 loop: CASSVKGTYNSPLHF. The CDR3 nucleotides are TGTGCCAGCAGCGTGAAAGGAACCTATAATTCACCCCTCCACTTT. Variable domain in full (rest from reference TRBV9 and TRBJ1-6): DSGVTQTPKHLITATGQRVTLRCSPRSGDLSVYWYQQSLDQGLQFLIQYYNGEERAKGNILERFSAQQFPDLHSELNLSSLELGDSALYFCASSVKGTYNSPLHFGNGTRLTVT.

This clonotype was detected only a few times. This chain links TRBV7-9 with TRBJ2-7, with 7 bases identical to TRBD1. This CDR3 comprises 16 residues. CDR1 and CDR2 from the germline V gene are SEHNR and FQNEAQ (reference sequence). Trimming cost V 5 bases and J 2 bases; bases outside gene matches: 12. Here the CDR3 DNA reads TGTGCCAGCAGCCCTAAGACAGGGATCGATACCTACGAGCAGTACTTC. Translating it yields CASSPKTGIDTYEQYF.

V gene TRBV11-2 combines with J gene TRBJ2-2, with 7 bases lining up with TRBD1. The germline gives CDR1 SGHAT, CDR2 FQNNGV. The CDR3 contains 17 residues. V was clipped by 5 bases and J by 2 bases; unmatched bases: 11. DNA for the CDR3: TGTGCCAGCAGCCCCACTGCCGGGACAGCTAACACCGGGGAGCTGTTTTTT. The encoded protein is CASSPTAGTANTGELFF.